The entry below gives a single T cell receptor (beta chain) sequence along with its context. This clone's antigen is unknown. No much larger clone exists at a distance of one base, and base qualities are not known. In the ViraFEST assay, PBMC were stimulated with viral peptide pools, and TCR sequencing was then used to find antigen-specific CD4+ T cell clonotypes based on their expansion. After about 9 days of culture, CD4+ T cells were isolated with the EasySep CD4+ T cell isolation kit. Convalescent patients had PCR-confirmed SARS-CoV-2 infection between March and December 2020, before Alpha, Beta and Delta variants emerged in the United States. Roughly 1.9 million PBMC per well were cultured with about 10 ug/ml peptides in IMDM containing 5% human AB serum, 8.5 to 10 IU/ml IL-2 and gentamicin. On days 3 and 7, half of the culture medium was replaced with fresh IL-2-containing medium. Unless noted otherwise, every peptide stimulation condition was cultured in triplicate wells. PBMC were separated from whole blood using Ficoll-Paque Plus gradient centrifugation and were then either cryopreserved at -140C or used fresh. The QIAamp micro DNA kit was used to extract genomic DNA from the cultured CD4+ T cells.

V drops 5 bases and J drops 0 bases, leaving 15 bases in between. From the cysteine through the phenylalanine, the CDR3 covers 16 amino acids. Only CDR3 DNA remains: 48 bases, in frame from the first base. According to the germline V gene, CDR1 reads SNHLY and CDR2 reads FYNNEI. The sample belongs to a study of vaccination effects on CD4 cells after COVID-19 (dated by TCRdb to between 2021 and 2022). Looking at the study overall: Each participant got two doses of an mRNA SARS-CoV-2 vaccine, either BNT162b2 or mRNA-1273. Pre-vaccine samples from a couple of convalescent patients were drawn 16 days and one week before the first dose, 142 and 148 days after COVID-19 diagnosis. In both COVID-19 convalescent patients and infection-naive vaccine recipients, the study compared SARS-CoV-2 spike-specific CD4+ TCR repertoires from before mRNA vaccination with those from after it. The full study included some eleven COVID-19 convalescent patients and a handful of SARS-CoV-2-naive healthy vaccine recipients. Cultures from other donors in the study were sequenced with the Oncomine TCR Beta short-read assay on an Illumina iSeq 100.

Library creation used the immunoSEQ multiplex PCR assay. DNA from the CD4+ T cells that had been cultured and isolated underwent TCR beta CDR3 sequencing. On the study's bioinformatics: Non-productive TCR sequences were discarded, and reads were trimmed to the CDR3 region, with only CDR3s of 7 or more amino acids retained. Antigen-specific clonotypes were identified with the MANAFEST web app by comparing expansion in peptide wells against reference cultures. Positive clones required FDR<0.05 expansion versus reference and all other wells, odds ratio above 5, and frequency above 0.1% in two replicate wells. A clonotype was called cross-reactive if it was significantly expanded both in SARS-CoV-2 spike wells and in at least one common cold coronavirus spike condition. Levenshtein distance calculated with the stringdist R package was used to assess CDR3 similarity, and unrooted trees were constructed with ape in R 3.6.1. TCRdb holds this immuneACCESS table with in-frame rearrangements only. Some clones are missing; in checked studies, unresolved V genes explain under half, and the rest has no known cause. V and J calls and clone size are given by that table; D and trimming were obtained from the DNA. For this sample the table gives 25,000 to 35,000 clones, of which just over 70% were detected only once. The ten largest clones add up to around 30% of the sample.

The paper as a whole reports these results and caveats: Only a small number of convalescent patients were included, and no early post-infection timepoints were available, which limited the study. Among convalescent patients, the spike-reactive repertoire after vaccination was made up mainly of new vaccine-induced clones that were largely distinct from the clones induced by infection. At late post-vaccination timepoints, both infection-induced and vaccine-induced clones showed marked clonal contraction, consistent with waning T cell responses.

The chain was built from TRBV2 and TRBJ2-3; perhaps TRBD1 is the D gene, with 6 bases matching. The receptor comes from a human donor who had a prior SARS-CoV-2 infection. The sequenced sample was CD4+ T cells from PBMCs cultured with a peptide pool, obtained before COVID-19 vaccination. The DNA sequence reads TGTGCCAGCAGTACCGGGACAAAAGATAGCACAGATACGCAGTATTTT. It translates as CASSTGTKDSTDTQYF.